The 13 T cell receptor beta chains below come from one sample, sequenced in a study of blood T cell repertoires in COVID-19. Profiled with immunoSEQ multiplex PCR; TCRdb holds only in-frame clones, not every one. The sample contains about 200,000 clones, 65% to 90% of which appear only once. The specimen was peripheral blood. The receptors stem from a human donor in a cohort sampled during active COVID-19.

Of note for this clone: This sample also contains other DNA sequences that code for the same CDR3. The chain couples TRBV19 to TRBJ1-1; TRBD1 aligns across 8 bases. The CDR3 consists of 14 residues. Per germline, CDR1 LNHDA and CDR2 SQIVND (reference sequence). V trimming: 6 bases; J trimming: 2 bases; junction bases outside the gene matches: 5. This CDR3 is CASRPTGVNTEAFF. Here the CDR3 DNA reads TGTGCCAGTAGACCGACAGGGGTCAACACTGAAGCTTTCTTT.

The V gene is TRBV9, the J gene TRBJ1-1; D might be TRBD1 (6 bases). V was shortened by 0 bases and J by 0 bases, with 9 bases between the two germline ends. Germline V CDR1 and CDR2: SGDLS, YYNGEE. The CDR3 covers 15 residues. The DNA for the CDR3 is TGTGCCAGCAGCGTAGTTTCAGGGGTGAACACTGAAGCTTTCTTT. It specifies CASSVVSGVNTEAFF.

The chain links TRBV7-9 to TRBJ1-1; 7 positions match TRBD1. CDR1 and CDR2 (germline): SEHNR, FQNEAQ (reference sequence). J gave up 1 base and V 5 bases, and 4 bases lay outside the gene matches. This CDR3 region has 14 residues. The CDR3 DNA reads TGTGCCAGCAGCCCAGGACAGGAGAACACTGAAGCTTTCTTT. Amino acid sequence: CASSPGQENTEAFF.

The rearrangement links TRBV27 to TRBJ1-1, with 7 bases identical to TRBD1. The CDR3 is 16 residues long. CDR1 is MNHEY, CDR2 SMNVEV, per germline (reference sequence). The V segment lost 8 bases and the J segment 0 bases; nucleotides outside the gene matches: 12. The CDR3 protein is CASGRQGINMNTEAFF. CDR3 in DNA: TGTGCCAGCGGGAGACAGGGCATAAACATGAACACTGAAGCTTTCTTT.

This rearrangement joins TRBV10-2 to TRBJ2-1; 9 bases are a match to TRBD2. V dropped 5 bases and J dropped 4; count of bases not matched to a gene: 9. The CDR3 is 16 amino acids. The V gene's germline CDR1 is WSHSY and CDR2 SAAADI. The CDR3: CASSLSGLAVYNEQFF. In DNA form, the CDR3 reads TGCGCCAGCAGTCTTTCGGGACTAGCAGTTTACAATGAGCAGTTCTTC.

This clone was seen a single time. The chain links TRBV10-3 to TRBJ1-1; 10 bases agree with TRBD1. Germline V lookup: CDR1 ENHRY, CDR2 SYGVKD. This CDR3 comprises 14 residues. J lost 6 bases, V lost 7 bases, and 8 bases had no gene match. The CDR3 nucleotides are TGTGCCATCACCTCCGGGACAGGGGAACCTGAAGCTTTCTTT. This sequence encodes CAITSGTGEPEAFF.

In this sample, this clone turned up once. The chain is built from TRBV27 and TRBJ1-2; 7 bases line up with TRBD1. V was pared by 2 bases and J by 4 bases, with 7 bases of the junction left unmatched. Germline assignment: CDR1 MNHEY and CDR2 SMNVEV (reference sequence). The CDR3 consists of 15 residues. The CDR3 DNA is TGTGCCAGCAGTTTAAACGACAGGGACCGCTATGGCTACACCTTC. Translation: CASSLNDRDRYGYTF.

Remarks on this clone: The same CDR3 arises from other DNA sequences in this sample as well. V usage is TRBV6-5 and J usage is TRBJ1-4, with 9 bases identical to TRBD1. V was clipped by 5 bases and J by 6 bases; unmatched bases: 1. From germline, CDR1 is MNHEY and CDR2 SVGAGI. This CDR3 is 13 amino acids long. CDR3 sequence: CASSRQGDEKLFF. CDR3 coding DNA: TGTGCCAGCAGTAGACAGGGGGATGAAAAACTGTTTTTT.

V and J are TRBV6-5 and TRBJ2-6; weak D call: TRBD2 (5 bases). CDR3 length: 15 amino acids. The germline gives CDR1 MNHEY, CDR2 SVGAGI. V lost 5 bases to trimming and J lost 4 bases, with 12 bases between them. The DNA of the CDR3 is TGTGCCAGCAGTCTCGAAGGGAGCGGGGCCAACGTCCTGACTTTC. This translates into CASSLEGSGANVLTF.

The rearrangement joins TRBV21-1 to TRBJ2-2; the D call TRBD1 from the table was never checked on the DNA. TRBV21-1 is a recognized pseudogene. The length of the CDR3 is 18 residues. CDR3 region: CASSKDYPGTPNTGELFF. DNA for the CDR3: TGTGCCAGCAGCAAAGATTACCCCGGGACACCGAACACCGGGGAGCTGTTTTTT.

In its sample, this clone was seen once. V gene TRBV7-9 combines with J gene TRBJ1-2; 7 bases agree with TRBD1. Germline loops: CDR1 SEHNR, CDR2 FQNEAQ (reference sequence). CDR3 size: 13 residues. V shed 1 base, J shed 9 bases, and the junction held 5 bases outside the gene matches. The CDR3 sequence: CASSLGQGESYTF. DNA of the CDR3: TGTGCCAGCAGCTTAGGCCAGGGGGAAAGCTACACCTTC.

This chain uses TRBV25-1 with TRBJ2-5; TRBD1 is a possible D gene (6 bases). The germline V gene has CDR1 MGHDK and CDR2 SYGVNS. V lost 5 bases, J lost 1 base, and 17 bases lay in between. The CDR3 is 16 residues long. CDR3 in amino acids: CASSPPRGRAQETQYF. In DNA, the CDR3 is TGTGCCAGCAGTCCCCCCAGGGGCAGGGCCCAAGAGACCCAGTACTTC.

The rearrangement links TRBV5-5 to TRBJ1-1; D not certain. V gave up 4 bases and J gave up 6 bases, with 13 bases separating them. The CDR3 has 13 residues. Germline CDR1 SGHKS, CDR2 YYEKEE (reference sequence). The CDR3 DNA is TGTGCCAGCAGCGTAGACCAGAGCGCTGAAGCTTTCTTT. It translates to CASSVDQSAEAFF.